This T cell receptor (beta chain) was captured in a study of blood T cell repertoires in COVID-19. For the study at large: PBMCs, B-cell-depleted T cells, or T cells were the source of the cDNA or gDNA that made up the material.

Germline values: CDR1 SGHTA, CDR2 FQGTGA. The CDR3 contains 17 residues. V was clipped by 2 bases and J by 2 bases; unmatched bases: 11. Clones were sequenced by immunoSEQ multiplex PCR, and TCRdb holds only the in-frame ones, with some missing. The sample shows approximately 270,000 clones, 70% to 85% of them seen only once. This receptor was taken from a human donor with COVID-19, enrolled during active disease. The donor label of this sample is uncertain. The chain has TRBV7-3 and TRBJ1-2, with 7 positions matching TRBD1. Sequencing was performed on peripheral blood. As DNA, the CDR3 is TGTGCCAGCAGCTTACCCCACTCAGGGGGTGAGAACTATGGCTACACCTTC. It specifies CASSLPHSGGENYGYTF.